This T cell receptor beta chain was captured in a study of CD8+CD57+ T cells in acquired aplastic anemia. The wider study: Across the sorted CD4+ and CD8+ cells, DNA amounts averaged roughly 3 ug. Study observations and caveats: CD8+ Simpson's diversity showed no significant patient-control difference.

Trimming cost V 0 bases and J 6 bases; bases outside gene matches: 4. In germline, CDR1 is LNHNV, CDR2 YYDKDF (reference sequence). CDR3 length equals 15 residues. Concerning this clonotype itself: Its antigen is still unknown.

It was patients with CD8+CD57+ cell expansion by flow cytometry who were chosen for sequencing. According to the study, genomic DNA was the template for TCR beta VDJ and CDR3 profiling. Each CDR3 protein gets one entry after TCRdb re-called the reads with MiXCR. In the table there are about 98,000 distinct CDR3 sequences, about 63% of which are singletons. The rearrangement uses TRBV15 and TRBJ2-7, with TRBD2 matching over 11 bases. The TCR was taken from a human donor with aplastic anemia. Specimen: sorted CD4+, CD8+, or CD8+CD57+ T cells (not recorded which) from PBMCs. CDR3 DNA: TGTGCCACCAGCAGAGACCTAGCGGGAGGACGCGAGCAGTACTTC. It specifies CATSRDLAGGREQYF.